The 13 T cell receptor beta chains presented below share a single source sample, sequenced in a study of breast tumors, draining lymph nodes, adjacent tissues. The lymph nodes were axillary draining lymph nodes from breast cancer patients. TCRdb reanalysed the multiplex PCR reads using MiXCR and keeps one entry per CDR3 protein. Among approximately 130,000 distinct CDR3 sequences listed, approximately 21% were seen once. The sequenced sample was axillary lymph node tissue. All receptors come from a female donor with breast cancer. Some clones in this sample may be carry-over from other donors' samples.

This clonotype has a count of ten or more. The rearrangement uses TRBV11-2 and TRBJ2-6; TRBD1 aligns across 11 bases. The CDR3 is 18 residues long. Trimming cost V 5 bases and J 0 bases; bases outside gene matches: 6. From germline, CDR1 is SGHAT and CDR2 FQNNGV. This CDR3 is CASSDRDRGDSGANVLTF. The CDR3 region has the DNA TGTGCCAGCAGCGACCGGGACAGGGGGGACTCTGGGGCCAACGTCCTGACTTTC.

This clonotype has at least ten counts. The chain has TRBV4-1 and TRBJ2-7; D perhaps matches TRBD1 (6 bases). The CDR3 sequence is 17 residues long. Germline CDR1 and CDR2: MGHRA and YSYEKL. Trimming stripped 3 bases from V and 2 bases from J, with 20 bases between. CDR3 nucleotide sequence: TGCGCCAGCAGCCAGCACACCGGGACAACGATTCCCTACGAGCAGTACTTC. Amino acid sequence: CASSQHTGTTIPYEQYF.

This chain uses TRBV7-9 with TRBJ1-1, with D uncertain. V gave up 5 bases and J gave up 7 bases, with 14 bases separating them. CDR1 and CDR2 from the germline V gene are SEHNR and FQNEAQ (reference sequence). This CDR3 spans 13 amino acids. CDR3 loop: CASSPEYVGEAFF. The CDR3 DNA is TGTGCCAGCAGCCCCGAGTACGTGGGTGAAGCTTTCTTT. The full variable domain, in which reference TRBV7-9 and TRBJ1-1 provide the parts outside the CDR3, is DTGVSQNPRHKITKRGQNVTFRCDPISEHNRLYWYRQTLGQGPEFLTYFQNEAQLEKSRLLSDRFSAERPKGSFSTLEIQRTEQGDSAMYLCASSPEYVGEAFFGQGTRLTVV.

Note on this clonotype: A much bigger clone sits one base away, suggesting this may be a read error. The chain has TRBV6-1 and TRBJ1-5; D not certain. Germline CDR1 is MNHNS and CDR2 is SASEGT. The CDR3 length is 15 residues. The CDR3 nucleotides read TGTGCCAGCAGTGAATTGGTCAATAGCAATCAGCCCCGGCATTTT. It yields the protein CASSELVNSNQPRHF.

Of note for this clonotype: This clone may be a read error of a much larger clone one base away. CDR3 sequence reads: CGAGPMGQFSYEQYF. CDR3 sequence (DNA): TGCGGTGCTGGACCTATGGGACAGTTCTCCTACGAGCAGTACTTC. This chain joins TRBV20-1 and TRBJ2-7; TRBD1 matches 7 bases. The CDR3 consists of 15 residues. CDR1 and CDR2 from the germline V gene are DFQATT and SNEGSKA (reference sequence).

This clonotype was observed many times. The CDR3 is CASSYRGTFQETQYF. The CDR3 DNA reads TGTGCCAGCAGTTACCGTGGGACATTCCAAGAGACCCAGTACTTC. This chain joins TRBV6-2 or TRBV6-3 and TRBJ2-5, with D perhaps TRBD1 (6 bases). Germline CDR1 reads MNHEY; CDR2 reads SVGEGT. CDR3 length equals 15 residues. Trimming removed 2 bases at V and 1 base at J, with 11 bases between.

Ten or more counts support this clonotype. J is TRBJ1-5 and V is TRBV2; D remains ambiguous. Germline V lookup: CDR1 SNHLY, CDR2 FYNNEI. With 4 bases removed from V and 0 bases from J, the gap between germline ends came to 10 bases. The CDR3 sequence is 15 residues long. The CDR3 bases are TGTGCCAGCAGTGCAGAAGCCCATAGCAATCAGCCCCAGCATTTT. This gives the protein CASSAEAHSNQPQHF.

This clonotype was seen ten or more times. The CDR3 bases are TGCAGTGCTATTCCGTTGTCCGGGAGGAAGATCTACGAGCAGTACTTC. Translating gives CSAIPLSGRKIYEQYF. The chain joins TRBV20-1 to TRBJ2-7; 7 bases are a match to TRBD2. Germline V gene lookup returns CDR1 DFQATT and CDR2 SNEGSKA (reference sequence). CDR3 length: 16 residues. V shed 4 bases and J 3 bases; nucleotides not matched to a gene: 15.

This clonotype was picked up many times. The chain carries TRBV5-4 and TRBJ2-7; TRBD2 aligns across 11 bases. Germline CDR1 reads SGHNT; CDR2 reads YYREEE (reference sequence). V dropped 4 bases and J dropped 4; count of bases not matched to a gene: 13. The CDR3 has 17 residues. CDR3 DNA sequence: TGTGCCAGCAGCGGAGAACTAGCGGGAGCCCCCGAATACGAGCAGTACTTC. The encoded protein is CASSGELAGAPEYEQYF. The full variable domain, with the rest looked up from reference TRBV5-4 and TRBJ2-7, is ETGVTQSPTHLIKTRGQQVTLRCSSQSGHNTVSWYQQALGQGPQFIFQYYREEENGRGNFPPRFSGLQFPNYSSELNVNALELDDSALYLCASSGELAGAPEYEQYFGPGTRLTVT.

The V and J genes are TRBV20-1 and TRBJ2-1, with a tentative D call TRBD2 (5 bases). The CDR3 spans 16 residues. V was pared by 1 base and J by 2 bases, with 15 bases between. Germline loops: CDR1 DFQATT, CDR2 SNEGSKA (reference sequence). CDR3 coding DNA: TGCAGTGCTAGAGGCTATAGCGAGAGGGCCTACAATGAGCAGTTCTTC. This encodes CSARGYSERAYNEQFF.

This clonotype was seen repeatedly, ten times or more. The V call is TRBV30, the J call TRBJ2-1, with D unclear. This CDR3 region has 14 residues. Trimming shortened V by 2 bases and J by 0 bases, and 8 bases separated the two germline ends. From germline, CDR1 is GTSNPN and CDR2 SVGIG (reference sequence). The CDR3 DNA sequence: TGTGCCTGGAGTCAACAGAGCTCCTACAATGAGCAGTTCTTC. Protein product: CAWSQQSSYNEQFF.

This clonotype was observed many times. The V gene is TRBV2, the J gene TRBJ1-3; D is unresolved. V was clipped by 3 bases and J by 3 bases, with 12 bases between them. Germline-derived CDR1 and CDR2 are SNHLY and FYNNEI. CDR3 length: 15 residues. CDR3 nucleotides: TGTGCCAGCAGTGACGGTCAGATATATGGAAACACCATATATTTT. Protein sequence: CASSDGQIYGNTIYF.

Many counts were recorded for this clonotype. This chain uses TRBV2 with TRBJ1-4; TRBD1 is a possible D gene (5 bases). The CDR3 is 13 residues long. Germline V gene sequence: CDR1 SNHLY, CDR2 FYNNEI. V lost 7 bases and J 11 bases, leaving 17 bases between the germline ends. CDR3 loop: CASTGSPREKLFF. The CDR3, as DNA: TGTGCCAGCACCGGCAGCCCCAGGGAGAAACTGTTTTTT.